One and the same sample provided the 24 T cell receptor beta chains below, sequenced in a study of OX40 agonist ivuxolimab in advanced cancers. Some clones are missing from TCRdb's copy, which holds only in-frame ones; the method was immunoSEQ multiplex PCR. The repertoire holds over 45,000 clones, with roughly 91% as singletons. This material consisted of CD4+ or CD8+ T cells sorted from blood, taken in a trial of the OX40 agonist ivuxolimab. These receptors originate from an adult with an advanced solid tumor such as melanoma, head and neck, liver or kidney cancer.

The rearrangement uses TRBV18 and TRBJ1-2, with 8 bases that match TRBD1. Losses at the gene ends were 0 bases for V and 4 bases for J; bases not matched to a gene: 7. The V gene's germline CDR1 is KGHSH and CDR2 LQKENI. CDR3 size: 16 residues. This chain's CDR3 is CASSPPSTGDVYGYTF. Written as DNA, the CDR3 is TGTGCCAGCTCACCACCATCGACAGGGGACGTCTATGGCTACACCTTC.

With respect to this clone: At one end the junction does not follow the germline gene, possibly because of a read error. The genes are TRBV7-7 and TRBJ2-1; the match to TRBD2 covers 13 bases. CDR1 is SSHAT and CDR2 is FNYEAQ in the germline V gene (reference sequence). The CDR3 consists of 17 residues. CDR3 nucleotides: TGTGCTAGCAGCTTAGGAGGGACTAGCGGGAAAAGGGGTGAGCAGTTCTTC. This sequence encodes CASSLGGTSGKRGEQFF.

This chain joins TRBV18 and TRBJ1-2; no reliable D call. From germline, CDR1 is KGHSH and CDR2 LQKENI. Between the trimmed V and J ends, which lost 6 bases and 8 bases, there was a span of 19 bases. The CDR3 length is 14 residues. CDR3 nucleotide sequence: TGTGCCAGCTCCCCAGTACTCTCGGAATTCGGCTACACCTTC. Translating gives CASSPVLSEFGYTF.

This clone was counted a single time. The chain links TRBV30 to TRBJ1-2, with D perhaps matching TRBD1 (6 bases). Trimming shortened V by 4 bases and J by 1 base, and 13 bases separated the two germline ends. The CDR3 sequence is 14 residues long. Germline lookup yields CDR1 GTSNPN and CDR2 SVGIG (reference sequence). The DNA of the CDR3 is TGTGCCTGGACCGGGACACCCTTTAACTATGGCTACACCTTC. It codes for CAWTGTPFNYGYTF. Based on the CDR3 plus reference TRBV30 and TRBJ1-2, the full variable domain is SQTIHQWPATLVQPVGSPLSLECTVEGTSNPNLYWYRQAAGRGLQLLFYSVGIGQISSEVPQNLSASRPQDRQFILSSKKLLLSDSGFYLCAWTGTPFNYGYTFGSGTRLTVV.

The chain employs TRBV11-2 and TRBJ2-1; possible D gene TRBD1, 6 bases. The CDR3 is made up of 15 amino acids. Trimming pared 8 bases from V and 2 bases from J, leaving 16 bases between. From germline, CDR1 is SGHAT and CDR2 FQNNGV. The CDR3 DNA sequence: TGTGCCAGCCGCCATCCGGACAGAACCTACAATGAGCAGTTCTTC. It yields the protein CASRHPDRTYNEQFF.

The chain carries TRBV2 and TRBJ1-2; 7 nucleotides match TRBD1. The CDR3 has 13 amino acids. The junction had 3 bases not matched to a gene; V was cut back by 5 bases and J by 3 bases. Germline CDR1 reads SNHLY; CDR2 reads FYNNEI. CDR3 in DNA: TGTGCCAGCAGTTCAACAGGGGACTATGGCTACACCTTC. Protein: CASSSTGDYGYTF.

CDR3 nucleotides: TGTGCCAGCAGGCCGACTAGCGGGAGACCTGAGCAGTTCTTC. Encoded protein: CASRPTSGRPEQFF. The V gene is TRBV28, the J gene TRBJ2-1; 12 bases are shared with TRBD2. CDR3 length equals 14 residues. Germline V gene lookup returns CDR1 MDHEN and CDR2 SYDVKM. V lost 6 bases, J lost 9 bases, and 6 bases stayed unmatched.

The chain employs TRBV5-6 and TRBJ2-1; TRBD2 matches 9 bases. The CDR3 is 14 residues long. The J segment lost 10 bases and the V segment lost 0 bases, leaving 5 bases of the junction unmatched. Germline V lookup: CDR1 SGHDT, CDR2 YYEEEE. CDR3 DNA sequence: TGTGCCAGCAGCTTGGTCTTAGCGGGGGCCGAGCAGTTCTTC. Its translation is CASSLVLAGAEQFF. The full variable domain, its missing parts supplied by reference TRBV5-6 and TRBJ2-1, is DAGVTQSPTHLIKTRGQQVTLRCSPKSGHDTVSWYQQALGQGPQFIFQYYEEEERQRGNFPDRFSGHQFPNYSSELNVNALLLGDSALYLCASSLVLAGAEQFFGPGTRLTVL.

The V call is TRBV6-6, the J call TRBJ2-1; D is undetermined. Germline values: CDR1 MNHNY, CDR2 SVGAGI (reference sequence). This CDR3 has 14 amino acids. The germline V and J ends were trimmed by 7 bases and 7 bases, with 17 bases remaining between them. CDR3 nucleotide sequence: TGTGCCAGCACCGCTGTTGGGATAGGGAATGAGCAGTTCTTC. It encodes CASTAVGIGNEQFF.

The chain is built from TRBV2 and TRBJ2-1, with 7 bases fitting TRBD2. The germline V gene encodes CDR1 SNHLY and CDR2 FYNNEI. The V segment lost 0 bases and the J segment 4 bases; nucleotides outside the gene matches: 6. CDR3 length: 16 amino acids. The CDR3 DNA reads TGTGCCAGCAGTGAAGCCAGACTAGCCGCGTACAATGAGCAGTTCTTC. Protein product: CASSEARLAAYNEQFF.

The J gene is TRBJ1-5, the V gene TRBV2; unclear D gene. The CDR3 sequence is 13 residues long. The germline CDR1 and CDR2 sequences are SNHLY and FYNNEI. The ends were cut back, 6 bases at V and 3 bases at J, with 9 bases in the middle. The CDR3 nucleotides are TGTGCCAGCAGAACCGGAAACAATCAGCCCCAGCATTTT. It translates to CASRTGNNQPQHF.

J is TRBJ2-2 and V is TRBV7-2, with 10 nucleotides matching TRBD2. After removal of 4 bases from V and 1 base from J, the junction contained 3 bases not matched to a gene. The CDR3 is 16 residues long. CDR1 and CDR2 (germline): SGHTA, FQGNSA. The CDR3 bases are TGTGCCAGCAGCTGGACTAGCGGAGTGAACACCGGGGAGCTGTTTTTT. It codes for CASSWTSGVNTGELFF.

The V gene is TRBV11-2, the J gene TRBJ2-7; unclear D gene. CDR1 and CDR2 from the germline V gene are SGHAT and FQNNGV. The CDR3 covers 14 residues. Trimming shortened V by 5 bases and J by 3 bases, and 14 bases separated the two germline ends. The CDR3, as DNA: TGTGCCAGCAGCCAGGACGAAAAATACTACGAGCAGTACTTC. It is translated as CASSQDEKYYEQYF.

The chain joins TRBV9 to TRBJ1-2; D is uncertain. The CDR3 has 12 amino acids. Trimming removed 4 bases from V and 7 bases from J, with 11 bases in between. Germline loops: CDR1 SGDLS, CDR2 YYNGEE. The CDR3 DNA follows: TGTGCCAGCAGCTCCAGTGTAGGTGGCTACACCTTC. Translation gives CASSSSVGGYTF. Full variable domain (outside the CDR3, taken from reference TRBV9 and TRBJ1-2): DSGVTQTPKHLITATGQRVTLRCSPRSGDLSVYWYQQSLDQGLQFLIQYYNGEERAKGNILERFSAQQFPDLHSELNLSSLELGDSALYFCASSSSVGGYTFGSGTRLTVV.

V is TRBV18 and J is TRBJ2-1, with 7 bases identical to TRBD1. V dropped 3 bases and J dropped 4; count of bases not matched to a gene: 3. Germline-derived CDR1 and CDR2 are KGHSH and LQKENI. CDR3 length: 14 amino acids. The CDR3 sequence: CASSPGTVYNEQFF. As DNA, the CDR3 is TGTGCCAGCTCACCCGGGACAGTTTACAATGAGCAGTTCTTC. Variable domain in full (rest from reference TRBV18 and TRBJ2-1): NAGVMQNPRHLVRRRGQEARLRCSPMKGHSHVYWYRQLPEEGLKFMVYLQKENIIDESGMPKERFSAEFPKEGPSILRIQQVVRGDSAAYFCASSPGTVYNEQFFGPGTRLTVL.

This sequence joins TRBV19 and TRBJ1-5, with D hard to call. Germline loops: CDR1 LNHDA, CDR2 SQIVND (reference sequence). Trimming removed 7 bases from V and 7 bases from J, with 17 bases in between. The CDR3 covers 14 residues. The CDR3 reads CASTIGPFGQPQHF. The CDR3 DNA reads TGTGCCAGTACCATAGGCCCCTTCGGGCAGCCCCAGCATTTT.

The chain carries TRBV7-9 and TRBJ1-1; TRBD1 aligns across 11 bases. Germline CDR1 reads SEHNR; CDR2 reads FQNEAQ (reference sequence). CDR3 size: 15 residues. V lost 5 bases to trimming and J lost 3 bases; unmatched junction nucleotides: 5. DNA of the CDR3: TGTGCCAGCAGCCCGGACAGGGGGCAGTACACTGAAGCTTTCTTT. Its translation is CASSPDRGQYTEAFF.

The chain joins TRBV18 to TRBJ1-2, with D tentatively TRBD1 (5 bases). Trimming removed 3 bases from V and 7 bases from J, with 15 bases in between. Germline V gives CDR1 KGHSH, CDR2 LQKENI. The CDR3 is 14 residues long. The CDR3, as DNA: TGTGCCAGCTCACCCCTCGAGGGGCAGGGTGGCTACACCTTC. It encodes CASSPLEGQGGYTF. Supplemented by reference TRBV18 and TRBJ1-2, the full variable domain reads NAGVMQNPRHLVRRRGQEARLRCSPMKGHSHVYWYRQLPEEGLKFMVYLQKENIIDESGMPKERFSAEFPKEGPSILRIQQVVRGDSAAYFCASSPLEGQGGYTFGSGTRLTVV.

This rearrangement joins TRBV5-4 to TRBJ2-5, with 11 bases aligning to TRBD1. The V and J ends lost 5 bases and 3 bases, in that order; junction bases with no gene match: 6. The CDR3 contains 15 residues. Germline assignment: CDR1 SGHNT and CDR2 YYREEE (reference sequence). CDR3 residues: CASSYRTGGEETQYF. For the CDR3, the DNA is TGTGCCAGCAGTTATCGGACAGGGGGCGAAGAGACCCAGTACTTC.

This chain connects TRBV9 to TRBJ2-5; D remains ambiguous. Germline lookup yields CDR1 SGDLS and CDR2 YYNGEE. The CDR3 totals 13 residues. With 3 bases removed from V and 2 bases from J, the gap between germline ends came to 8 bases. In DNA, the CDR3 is TGTGCCAGCAGCGCGGCTGTTCAAGAGACCCAGTACTTC. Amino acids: CASSAAVQETQYF.

The CDR3 DNA is TGCGCCAGCAGTGATAGTACCGGGAGGGCGAGCAGGGAGACCCAGTACTTC. It yields the protein CASSDSTGRASRETQYF. The genes are TRBV10-1 and TRBJ2-5, with 8 bases matching TRBD2. Losses at the gene ends were 3 bases for V and 5 bases for J; bases not matched to a gene: 14. The CDR3 length is 17 residues. Germline lookup yields CDR1 WNHNN and CDR2 SYGVQD (reference sequence).

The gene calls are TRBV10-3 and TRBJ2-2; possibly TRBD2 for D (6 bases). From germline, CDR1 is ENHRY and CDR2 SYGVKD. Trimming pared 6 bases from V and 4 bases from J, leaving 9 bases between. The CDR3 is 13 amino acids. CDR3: CAISPTSTGELFF. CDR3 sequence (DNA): TGTGCCATCAGCCCGACTAGCACCGGGGAGCTGTTTTTT.

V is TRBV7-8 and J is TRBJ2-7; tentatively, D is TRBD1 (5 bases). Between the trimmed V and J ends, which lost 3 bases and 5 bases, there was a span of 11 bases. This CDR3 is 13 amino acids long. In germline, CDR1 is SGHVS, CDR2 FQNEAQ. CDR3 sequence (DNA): TGTGCCAGCAGCTTGACGGCAGGGCACGAGCAGTACTTC. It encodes CASSLTAGHEQYF. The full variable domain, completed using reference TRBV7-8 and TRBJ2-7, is GAGVSQSPRYKVAKRGQDVALRCDPISGHVSLFWYQQALGQGPEFLTYFQNEAQLDKSGLPSDRFFAERPEGSVSTLKIQRTQQEDSAVYLCASSLTAGHEQYFGPGTRLTVT.

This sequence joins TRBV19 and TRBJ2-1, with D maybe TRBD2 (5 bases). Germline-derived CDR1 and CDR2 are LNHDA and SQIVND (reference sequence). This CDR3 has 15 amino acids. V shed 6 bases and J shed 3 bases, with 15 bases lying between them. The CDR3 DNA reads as TGTGCCAGTAGCCCTGTGGAGCGGATCTACAATGAGCAGTTCTTC. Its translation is CASSPVERIYNEQFF.